This TCR beta chain was identified during a study of post-analysis software for immune sequencing data. Comments on this clonotype: The antigen is unknown.

Study-level findings and limits: In patients, about 5 TRBV segments were more frequent than in controls, with TRBV5-6, TRBV5-1 and TRBV20-1 among them.

TCR beta libraries were prepared from cDNA with unique molecular identifiers. TCRdb ran MiXCR on the PCR reads and lists one entry per CDR3 protein. Of approximately 570,000 distinct CDR3 sequences in the sample, roughly 40% are singletons; the top ten hold roughly 1.8%. The CDR3 spans 17 residues. Germline CDR1 and CDR2: SGHKS and YYEKEE (reference sequence). Unmatched junction bases numbered 13, after V lost 2 bases and J lost 4 bases. Sequencing was done on a sample of blood. V usage is TRBV5-5 and J usage is TRBJ2-3; TRBD2 matches at 7 bases. The source of this sequence is a girl aged 5 to 17 with multiple sclerosis. This CDR3 reads CASSLGPAGRMPDTQYF. The CDR3 DNA is TGTGCCAGCAGCTTAGGACCAGCGGGAAGGATGCCAGATACGCAGTATTTT.